A selection of T cell receptor beta chains follows, all from one sample in a study of blood T cell repertoires in COVID-19. The assay was immunoSEQ multiplex PCR, and TCRdb's table has in-frame clones only and misses some. This sample has roughly 230,000 clones, with around 91% found just once. The sequencing sample was made of peripheral blood. The receptors were sampled from a woman aged 55-69 years with COVID-19, enrolled during active disease. CDR3s include the opening cysteine and the closing phenylalanine or tryptophan. D genes are given only for firm matches.

d_call: -; j_call: TRBJ2-7; v_call: TRBV3-1/TRBV3-2; cdr3_aa: CASSQGGEQYF
d_call: -; j_call: TRBJ1-3; v_call: TRBV11-2; cdr3_aa: CASSPNRVSTSGNTIYF
d_call: -; j_call: TRBJ1-5; v_call: TRBV19; cdr3_aa: CASSIAPRPTNQPQHF
d_call: -; j_call: TRBJ1-1; v_call: TRBV6-5; cdr3_aa: CASSSRTVNTEAFF
d_call: TRBD2; j_call: TRBJ2-7; v_call: TRBV19; cdr3_aa: CASQTVAGGTYEQYF
d_call: TRBD1; j_call: TRBJ1-2; v_call: TRBV5-1; cdr3_aa: CASSLAGDRGNGYTF
d_call: TRBD1; j_call: TRBJ2-7; v_call: TRBV2; cdr3_aa: CASLTGTGTYEQYF
d_call: TRBD1; j_call: TRBJ1-2; v_call: TRBV20-1; cdr3_aa: CSASRTPGTGGDYGYTF
d_call: -; j_call: TRBJ1-1; v_call: TRBV6-2/TRBV6-3; cdr3_aa: CASSLQGRDTEAFF
d_call: -; j_call: TRBJ2-7; v_call: TRBV19; cdr3_aa: CASSIGRTGRGHEQYF
d_call: -; j_call: TRBJ1-1; v_call: TRBV7-2; cdr3_aa: CASSLIRGGTEAFF
d_call: -; j_call: TRBJ1-2; v_call: TRBV10-3; cdr3_aa: CAISEPPGLQNYGYTF
d_call: TRBD1; j_call: TRBJ1-5; v_call: TRBV27; cdr3_aa: CASSHQGAGGNQPQHF
d_call: -; j_call: TRBJ2-5; v_call: TRBV6-5; cdr3_aa: CASSYSRGWETQYF
d_call: TRBD1; j_call: TRBJ1-4; v_call: TRBV11-2; cdr3_aa: CASSWSRDRGLALFF
d_call: TRBD2; j_call: TRBJ2-1; v_call: TRBV6-1; cdr3_aa: CASSETRLARNEQFF
d_call: TRBD1; j_call: TRBJ1-1; v_call: TRBV6-1; cdr3_aa: CASSEADRGLNTEAFF
d_call: -; j_call: TRBJ2-7; v_call: TRBV12-3/TRBV12-4; cdr3_aa: CASSLWGNEQYF
d_call: -; j_call: TRBJ2-7; v_call: TRBV6-4; cdr3_aa: CASLGASGPYEQYF
d_call: TRBD1; j_call: TRBJ1-2; v_call: TRBV5-4; cdr3_aa: CASSLGTENYGYTF
d_call: -; j_call: TRBJ1-1; v_call: TRBV12-3/TRBV12-4; cdr3_aa: CASSLEANTEAFF
d_call: -; j_call: TRBJ2-3; v_call: TRBV5-4; cdr3_aa: CASSFRQGIYTQYF
d_call: -; j_call: TRBJ1-1; v_call: TRBV6-6; cdr3_aa: CASSGQGEGNAEAFF
d_call: TRBD1; j_call: TRBJ1-1; v_call: TRBV5-6; cdr3_aa: CASSSADRGVNTEAFF
d_call: -; j_call: TRBJ2-2; v_call: TRBV3-1/TRBV3-2; cdr3_aa: CASSQEAGTGELFF
d_call: -; j_call: TRBJ2-7; v_call: TRBV6-6; cdr3_aa: CASSYSAGTSSYEQYF
d_call: -; j_call: TRBJ1-2; v_call: TRBV5-6; cdr3_aa: CASSLWALDYGYTF
d_call: -; j_call: TRBJ1-2; v_call: TRBV6-5; cdr3_aa: CASSTGGSIGYTF
d_call: -; j_call: TRBJ1-6; v_call: TRBV4-3; cdr3_aa: CASSQASRVISPLHF
d_call: TRBD1; j_call: TRBJ2-7; v_call: TRBV5-4; cdr3_aa: CASSAPGQRVYEQYF
d_call: TRBD2; j_call: TRBJ2-5; v_call: TRBV5-1; cdr3_aa: CASSLAGGETQYF
d_call: TRBD1; j_call: TRBJ2-2; v_call: TRBV4-1; cdr3_aa: CASSQGRFGQGNSGELFF
d_call: -; j_call: TRBJ1-2; v_call: TRBV4-3; cdr3_aa: CASSQDLIGVTVSGYTF
d_call: TRBD1; j_call: TRBJ1-2; v_call: TRBV10-3; cdr3_aa: CAISLSDRGNGYTF
d_call: -; j_call: TRBJ1-5; v_call: TRBV6-2/TRBV6-3; cdr3_aa: CASSSGQINQPQHF
d_call: TRBD2; j_call: TRBJ2-5; v_call: TRBV29-1; cdr3_aa: CSVAVGLGSLLQETQYF
d_call: TRBD1; j_call: TRBJ2-7; v_call: TRBV6-5; cdr3_aa: CASSYSDRVYEQYF
d_call: -; j_call: TRBJ1-1; v_call: TRBV30; cdr3_aa: CAWSRTPNTEAFF